Listed below are T cell receptor beta chains from one sample, sequenced in a study of cytomegalovirus exposure and HLA in healthy donors. The method was immunoSEQ multiplex PCR; TCRdb's version includes in-frame clones alone and lacks a portion of them. Here the sample spans 100,000 or so clones, roughly nine tenths being singletons. Material for sequencing was PBMCs. The receptors stem from a woman aged 18-29 years in good health and CMV-seropositive. CDR3s include the opening cysteine and the closing phenylalanine or tryptophan. A D gene is named only where the DNA matches it firmly.

v_gene	d_gene	j_gene	CDR3aa	CDR3nt
TRBV10-3	NA	TRBJ2-6	CAIGSGSTGANVLTF	TGTGCCATCGGCAGTGGTTCGACTGGGGCCAACGTCCTGACTTTC
TRBV11-3	TRBD2	TRBJ2-3	CASSFGQRGGTDTQYF	TGTGCCAGCAGCTTCGGGCAGCGGGGAGGCACAGATACGCAGTATTTT
TRBV11-2	TRBD2	TRBJ2-6	CASRGGSGANVLTF	TGTGCCAGCCGCGGGGGCTCTGGGGCCAACGTCCTGACTTTC
TRBV11-2	TRBD1	TRBJ1-1	CASSPTGGKAEAFF	TGTGCCAGCAGCCCCACAGGGGGCAAAGCTGAAGCTTTCTTT
TRBV28	NA	TRBJ1-1	CASSFQGETEAFF	TGTGCCAGCAGTTTTCAGGGTGAGACTGAAGCTTTCTTT
TRBV2	NA	TRBJ1-5	CASSDPRQHNQPQHF	TGTGCCAGCAGTGATCCCCGACAGCACAATCAGCCCCAGCATTTT
TRBV9	NA	TRBJ1-1	CASSTRTGKDTEAFF	TGTGCCAGCAGCACCAGAACAGGGAAGGACACTGAAGCTTTCTTT
TRBV28	TRBD2	TRBJ2-2	CASISHRGVDTGELFF	TGTGCCAGCATTTCCCATCGGGGGGTAGACACCGGGGAGCTGTTTTTT
TRBV5-5	TRBD1	TRBJ1-1	CASSLYTGGTEAFF	TGTGCCAGCAGCTTATATACAGGGGGCACTGAAGCTTTCTTT
TRBV10-3	TRBD1	TRBJ2-3	CAIRDRGRNTDTQYF	TGTGCCATCAGGGACAGGGGGCGAAATACAGATACGCAGTATTTT
TRBV10-3	NA	TRBJ1-1	CAIRGLSREGEAFF	TGTGCCATCAGAGGACTCTCGAGAGAGGGTGAAGCTTTCTTT
TRBV28	NA	TRBJ1-5	CASDDSGVFNVSNQPQHF	TGTGCCAGCGACGATTCAGGGGTCTTTAATGTTAGCAATCAGCCCCAGCATTTT
TRBV2	NA	TRBJ2-1	CASRQGGNEQFF	TGTGCCAGCAGACAGGGTGGAAATGAGCAGTTCTTC
TRBV7-9	NA	TRBJ2-7	CASSLGRGYEQYF	TGTGCCAGCAGCTTAGGGAGGGGCTACGAGCAGTACTTC